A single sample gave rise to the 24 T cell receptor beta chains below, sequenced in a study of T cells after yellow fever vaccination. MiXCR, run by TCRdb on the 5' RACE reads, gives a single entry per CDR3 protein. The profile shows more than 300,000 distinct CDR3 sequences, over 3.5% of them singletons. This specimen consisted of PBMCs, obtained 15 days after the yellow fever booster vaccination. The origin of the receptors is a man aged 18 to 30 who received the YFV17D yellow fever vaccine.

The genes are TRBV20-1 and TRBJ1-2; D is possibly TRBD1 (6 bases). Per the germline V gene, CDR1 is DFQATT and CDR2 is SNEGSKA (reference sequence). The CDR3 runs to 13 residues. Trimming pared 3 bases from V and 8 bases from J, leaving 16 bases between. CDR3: CSASRSQGGGYTF. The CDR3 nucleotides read TGCAGTGCTAGTAGGTCACAGGGTGGCGGCTACACCTTC.

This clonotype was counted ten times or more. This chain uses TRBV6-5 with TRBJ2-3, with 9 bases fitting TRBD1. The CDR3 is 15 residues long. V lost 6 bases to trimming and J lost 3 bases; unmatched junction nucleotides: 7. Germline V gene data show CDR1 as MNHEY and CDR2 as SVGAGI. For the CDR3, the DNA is TGTGCCAGCAGATCGGACAGGGGTAGGACAGATACGCAGTATTTT. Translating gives CASRSDRGRTDTQYF.

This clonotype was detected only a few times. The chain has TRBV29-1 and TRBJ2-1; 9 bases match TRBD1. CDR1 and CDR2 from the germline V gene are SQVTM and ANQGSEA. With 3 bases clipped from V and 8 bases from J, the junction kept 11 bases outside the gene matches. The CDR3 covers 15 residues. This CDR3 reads CSVDIGTGNPHEQFF. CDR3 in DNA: TGCAGCGTTGATATAGGGACAGGGAATCCCCATGAGCAGTTCTTC.

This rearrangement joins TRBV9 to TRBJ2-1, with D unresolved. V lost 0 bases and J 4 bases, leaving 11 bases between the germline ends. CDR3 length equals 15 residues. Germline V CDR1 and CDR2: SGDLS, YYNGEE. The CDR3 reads CASSVVPASYNEQFF. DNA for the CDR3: TGTGCCAGCAGCGTAGTACCCGCCTCGTACAATGAGCAGTTCTTC.

DNA of the CDR3: TGTGCCAGCCGTACTACAGGAGTTGGCAGGGGCACAGATACGCAGTATTTT. It yields the protein CASRTTGVGRGTDTQYF. This chain links TRBV28 with TRBJ2-3; weak D call: TRBD1 (5 bases). The germline gives CDR1 MDHEN, CDR2 SYDVKM. The CDR3 spans 17 residues. V was cut by 8 bases and J by 1 base, with 22 bases left in between. Full variable domain (outside the CDR3, taken from reference TRBV28 and TRBJ2-3): DVKVTQSSRYLVKRTGEKVFLECVQDMDHENMFWYRQDPGLGLRLIYFSYDVKMKEKGDIPEGYSVSREKKERFSLILESASTNQTSMYLCASRTTGVGRGTDTQYFGPGTRLTVL.

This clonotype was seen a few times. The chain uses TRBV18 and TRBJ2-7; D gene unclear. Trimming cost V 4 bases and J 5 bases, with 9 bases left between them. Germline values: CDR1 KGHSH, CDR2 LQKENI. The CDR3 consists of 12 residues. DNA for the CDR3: TGTGCCAGCTCACTAGTGGGTGACGAGCAGTACGTC. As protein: CASSLVGDEQYV.

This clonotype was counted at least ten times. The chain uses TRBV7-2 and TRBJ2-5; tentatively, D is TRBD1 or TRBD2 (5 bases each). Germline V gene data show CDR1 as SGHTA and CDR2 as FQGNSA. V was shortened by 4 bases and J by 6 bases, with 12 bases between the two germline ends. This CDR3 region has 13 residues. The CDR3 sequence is CASSSGPRQTQYF. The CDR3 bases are TGTGCCAGCAGCTCGGGACCGCGGCAGACCCAGTACTTC.

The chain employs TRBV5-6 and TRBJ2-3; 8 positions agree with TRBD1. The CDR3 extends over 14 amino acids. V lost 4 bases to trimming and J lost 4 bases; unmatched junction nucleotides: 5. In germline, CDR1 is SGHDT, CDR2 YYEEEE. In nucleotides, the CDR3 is TGTGCCAGCAGCCGACAGGGGAACGCAGATACGCAGTATTTT. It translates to CASSRQGNADTQYF.

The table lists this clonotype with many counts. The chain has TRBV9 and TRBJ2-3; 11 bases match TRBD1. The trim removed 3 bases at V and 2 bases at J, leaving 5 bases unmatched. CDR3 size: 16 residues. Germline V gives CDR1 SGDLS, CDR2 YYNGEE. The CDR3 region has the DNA TGTGCCAGCAGCGCCGGACAGGGGGCAAACACAGATACGCAGTATTTT. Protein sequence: CASSAGQGANTDTQYF. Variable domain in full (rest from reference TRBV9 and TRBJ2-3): DSGVTQTPKHLITATGQRVTLRCSPRSGDLSVYWYQQSLDQGLQFLIQYYNGEERAKGNILERFSAQQFPDLHSELNLSSLELGDSALYFCASSAGQGANTDTQYFGPGTRLTVL.

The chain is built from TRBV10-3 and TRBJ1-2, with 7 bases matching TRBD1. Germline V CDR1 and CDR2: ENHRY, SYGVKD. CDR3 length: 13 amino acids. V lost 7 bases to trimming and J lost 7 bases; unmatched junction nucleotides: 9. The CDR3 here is CAIKPSTGVGYTF. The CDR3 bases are TGTGCCATCAAACCATCAACAGGGGTTGGCTACACCTTC.

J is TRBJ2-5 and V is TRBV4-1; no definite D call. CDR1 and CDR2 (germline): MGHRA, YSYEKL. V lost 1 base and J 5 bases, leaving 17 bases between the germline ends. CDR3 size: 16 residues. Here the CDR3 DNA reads TGCGCCAGCAGCCAAGCTGCTGTCCCACTTGGTGAGACCCAGTACTTC. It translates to CASSQAAVPLGETQYF.

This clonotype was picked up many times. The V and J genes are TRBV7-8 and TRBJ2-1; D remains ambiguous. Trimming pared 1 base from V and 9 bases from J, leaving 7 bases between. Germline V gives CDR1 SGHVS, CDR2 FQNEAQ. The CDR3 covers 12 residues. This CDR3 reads CASSLVGVEQFF. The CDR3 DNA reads TGTGCCAGCAGCTTAGTTGGAGTTGAGCAGTTCTTC.

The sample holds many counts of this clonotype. The CDR3 sequence: CASSDRVAFQPQHF. CDR3 nucleotide sequence: TGTGCCAGCAGCGACAGGGTAGCGTTTCAGCCCCAGCATTTT. The V and J genes are TRBV6-2 or TRBV6-3 and TRBJ1-5; TRBD1 matches at 7 bases. The V gene's germline CDR1 is MNHEY and CDR2 SVGEGT. The CDR3 loop spans 14 amino acids. The V gene end was trimmed by 6 bases and the J gene end by 6 bases; junction bases not matched to a gene: 8.

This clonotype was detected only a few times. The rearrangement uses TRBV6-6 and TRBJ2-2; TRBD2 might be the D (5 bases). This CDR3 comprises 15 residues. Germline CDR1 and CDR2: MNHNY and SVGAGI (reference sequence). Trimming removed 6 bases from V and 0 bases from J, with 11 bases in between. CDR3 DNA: TGTGCCAGCAGCCTAGCTCGCCCGAACACCGGGGAGCTGTTTTTT. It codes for CASSLARPNTGELFF.

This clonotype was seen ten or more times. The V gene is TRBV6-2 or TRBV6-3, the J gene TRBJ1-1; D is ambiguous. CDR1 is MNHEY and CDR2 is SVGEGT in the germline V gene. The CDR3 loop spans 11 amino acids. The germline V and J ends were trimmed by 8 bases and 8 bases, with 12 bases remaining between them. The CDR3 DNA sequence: TGTGCCAGCCAACGGTCCACGGAAGCTTTCTTT. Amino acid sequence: CASQRSTEAFF.

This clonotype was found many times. This chain's CDR3 is CAGKGEVNTEAFF. Written as DNA, the CDR3 is TGTGCCGGTAAGGGGGAGGTGAACACTGAAGCTTTCTTT. The chain employs TRBV2 and TRBJ1-1; a weak D match, TRBD1 (6 bases). This CDR3 has 13 residues. Per germline, CDR1 SNHLY and CDR2 FYNNEI. Trimming removed 11 bases from V and 0 bases from J, with 13 bases in between.

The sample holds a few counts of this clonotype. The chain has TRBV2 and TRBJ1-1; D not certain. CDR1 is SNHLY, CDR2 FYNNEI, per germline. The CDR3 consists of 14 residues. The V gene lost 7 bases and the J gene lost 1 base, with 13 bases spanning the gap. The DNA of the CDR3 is TGTGCCAGCACCCTGGGGAGAACGAACACTGAAGCTTTCTTT. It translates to CASTLGRTNTEAFF. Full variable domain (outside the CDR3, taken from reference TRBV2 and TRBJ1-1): EPEVTQTPSHQVTQMGQEVILRCVPISNHLYFYWYRQILGQKVEFLVSFYNNEISEKSEIFDDQFSVERPDGSNFTLKIRSTKLEDSAMYFCASTLGRTNTEAFFGQGTRLTVV.

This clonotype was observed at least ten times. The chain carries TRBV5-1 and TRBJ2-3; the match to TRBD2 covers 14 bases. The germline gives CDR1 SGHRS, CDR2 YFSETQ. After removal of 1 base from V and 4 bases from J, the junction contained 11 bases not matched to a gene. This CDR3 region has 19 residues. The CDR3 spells CASSLPALGLAGVADTQYF. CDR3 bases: TGCGCCAGCAGCTTGCCCGCGCTGGGACTAGCGGGGGTGGCAGATACGCAGTATTTT.

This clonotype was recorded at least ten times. The CDR3 region has the DNA TGTGCCAGCAGACCCGCAACCGGGACAGGGGGCTACGAGCAGTACGTC. Protein: CASRPATGTGGYEQYV. J is TRBJ2-7 and V is TRBV5-5, with 11 bases identical to TRBD1. CDR3 length: 16 amino acids. Germline V gene sequence: CDR1 SGHKS, CDR2 YYEKEE (reference sequence). J was trimmed by 3 bases and V by 5 bases; bases with no gene match: 10.

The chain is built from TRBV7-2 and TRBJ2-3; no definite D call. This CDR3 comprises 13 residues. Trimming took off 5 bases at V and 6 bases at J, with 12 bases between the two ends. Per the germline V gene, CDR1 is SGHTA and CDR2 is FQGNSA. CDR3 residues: CASSQTSADTQYF. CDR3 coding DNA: TGTGCCAGCAGCCAAACGTCTGCTGATACGCAGTATTTT.

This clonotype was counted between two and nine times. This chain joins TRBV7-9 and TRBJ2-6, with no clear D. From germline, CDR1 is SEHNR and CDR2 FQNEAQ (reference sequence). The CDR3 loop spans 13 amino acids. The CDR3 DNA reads TGTGTCTCCCGTCACTCTGGGGCCAACGTCCTGACTTTC. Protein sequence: CVSRHSGANVLTF.

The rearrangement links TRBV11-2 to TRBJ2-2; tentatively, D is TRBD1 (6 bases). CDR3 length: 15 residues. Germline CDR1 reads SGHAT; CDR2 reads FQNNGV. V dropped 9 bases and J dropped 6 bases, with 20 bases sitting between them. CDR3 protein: CASLNRAGIAGELFF. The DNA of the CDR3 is TGTGCCAGTCTCAACAGGGCGGGTATAGCCGGGGAGCTGTTTTTT.

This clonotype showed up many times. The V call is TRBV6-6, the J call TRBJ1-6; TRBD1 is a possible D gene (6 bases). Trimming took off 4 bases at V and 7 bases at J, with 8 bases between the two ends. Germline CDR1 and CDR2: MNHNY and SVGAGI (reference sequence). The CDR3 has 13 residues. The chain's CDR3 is CASSSGANSPLHF. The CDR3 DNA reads TGTGCCAGCAGTTCAGGGGCAAATTCACCCCTCCACTTT.

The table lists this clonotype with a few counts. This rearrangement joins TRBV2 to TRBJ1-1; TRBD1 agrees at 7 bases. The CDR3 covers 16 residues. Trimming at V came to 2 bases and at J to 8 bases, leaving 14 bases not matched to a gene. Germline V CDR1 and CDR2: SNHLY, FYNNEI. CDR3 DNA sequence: TGTGCCAGCAGTGAATTCGGGACAGCTGGGCTCTTGGAAGCTTTCTTT. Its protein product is CASSEFGTAGLLEAFF. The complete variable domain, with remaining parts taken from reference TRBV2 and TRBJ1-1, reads EPEVTQTPSHQVTQMGQEVILRCVPISNHLYFYWYRQILGQKVEFLVSFYNNEISEKSEIFDDQFSVERPDGSNFTLKIRSTKLEDSAMYFCASSEFGTAGLLEAFFGQGTRLTVV.